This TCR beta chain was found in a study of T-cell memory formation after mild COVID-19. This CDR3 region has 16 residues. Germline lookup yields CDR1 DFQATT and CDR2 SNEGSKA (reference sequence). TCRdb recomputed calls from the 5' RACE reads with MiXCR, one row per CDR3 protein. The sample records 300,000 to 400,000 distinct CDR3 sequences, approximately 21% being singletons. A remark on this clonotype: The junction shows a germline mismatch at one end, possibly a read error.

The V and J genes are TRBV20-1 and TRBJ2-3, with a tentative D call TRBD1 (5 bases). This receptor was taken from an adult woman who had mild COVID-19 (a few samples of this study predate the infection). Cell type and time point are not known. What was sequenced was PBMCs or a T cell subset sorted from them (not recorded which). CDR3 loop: CSARDPGRVNTDTQYF. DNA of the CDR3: TGCAGTGCTCGAGACCCGGGCAGGGTGAACACAGATACGCAGTATTTT.